This TCR beta chain was identified in a study of cytomegalovirus exposure and HLA in healthy donors. Assay: immunoSEQ multiplex PCR; the TCRdb copy retains only in-frame clones and omits some. The sample has 85,000 to 90,000 clones; 95% to 98% are singletons. V lost 5 bases and J 7 bases, leaving 8 bases between the germline ends. Per germline, CDR1 MNHEY and CDR2 SMNVEV (reference sequence). The CDR3 is 12 residues long. This chain links TRBV27 with TRBJ2-2; no clear D gene. Sequencing used PBMCs. The receptor's source is a man aged 18 to 30 in good health and CMV-seronegative. CDR3 nucleotide sequence: TGTGCCAGCAGTCACCAACACGGGGAGCTGTTTTTT. The encoded protein is CASSHQHGELFF.